This T cell receptor beta chain stems from a study of blood T cell repertoires in COVID-19. Authors' data handling: Counts of nucleated cells, estimated from reference gene primer amplification, were obtained. Method: immunoSEQ multiplex PCR; TCRdb's copy keeps in-frame clones and lacks some. V, J and clone size derive from that table, while D and trimming were established from the DNA sequence. The data hold about 67,000 clones, with about nine tenths observed a single time. In the case of this clone: One junction end disagrees with the germline gene, perhaps due to a read error.

Specimen: peripheral blood. This sequence was found in a man aged 50 to 59 with active COVID-19.

CDR3 coding DNA: TGCAGTGCCAGAGGGGACAGGGGGCGAACTTTT. Its protein product is CSARGDRGRTF. The V and J genes are TRBV20-1 and TRBJ1-1; 12 bases are shared with TRBD1. This CDR3 comprises 11 residues. Germline assignment: CDR1 DFQATT and CDR2 SNEGSKA (reference sequence).